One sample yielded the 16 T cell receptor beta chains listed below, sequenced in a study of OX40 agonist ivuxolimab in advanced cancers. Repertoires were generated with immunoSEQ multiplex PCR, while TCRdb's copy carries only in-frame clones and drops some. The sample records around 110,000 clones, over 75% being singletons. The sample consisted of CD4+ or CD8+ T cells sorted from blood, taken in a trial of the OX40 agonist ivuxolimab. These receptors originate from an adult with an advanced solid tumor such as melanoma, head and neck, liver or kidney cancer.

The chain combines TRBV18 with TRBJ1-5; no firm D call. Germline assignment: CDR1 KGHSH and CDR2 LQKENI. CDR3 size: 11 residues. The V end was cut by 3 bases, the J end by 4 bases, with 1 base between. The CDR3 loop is CASSPNQPQHF. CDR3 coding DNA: TGTGCCAGCTCACCGAATCAGCCCCAGCATTTT.

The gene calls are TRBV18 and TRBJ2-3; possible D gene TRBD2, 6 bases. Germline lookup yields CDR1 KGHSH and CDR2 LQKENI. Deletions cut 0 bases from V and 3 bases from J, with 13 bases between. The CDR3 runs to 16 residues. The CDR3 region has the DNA TGTGCCAGCTCACCACCGGGGGGATCGGTTACAGATACGCAGTATTTT. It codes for CASSPPGGSVTDTQYF.

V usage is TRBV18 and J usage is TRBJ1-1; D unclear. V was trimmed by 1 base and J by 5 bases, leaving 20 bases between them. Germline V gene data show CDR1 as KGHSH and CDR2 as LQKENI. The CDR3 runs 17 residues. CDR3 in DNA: TGTGCCAGCTCACCACGGCGGGTAATGAGTAGATCAACTGAAGCTTTCTTT. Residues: CASSPRRVMSRSTEAFF.

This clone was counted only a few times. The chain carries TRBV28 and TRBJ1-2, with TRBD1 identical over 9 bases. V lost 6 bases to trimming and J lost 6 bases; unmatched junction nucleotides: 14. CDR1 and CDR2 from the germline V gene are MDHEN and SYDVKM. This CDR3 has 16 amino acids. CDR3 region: CASRTQGATSIDGYTF. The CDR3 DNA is TGTGCCAGCAGAACACAGGGGGCGACCTCTATCGATGGCTACACCTTC.

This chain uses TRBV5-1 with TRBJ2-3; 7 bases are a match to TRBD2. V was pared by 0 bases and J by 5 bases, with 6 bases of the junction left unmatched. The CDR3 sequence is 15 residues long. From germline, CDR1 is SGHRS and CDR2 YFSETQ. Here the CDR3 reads CASSLVLGREDTQYF. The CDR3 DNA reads TGCGCCAGCAGCTTGGTGTTAGGGAGGGAAGATACGCAGTATTTT.

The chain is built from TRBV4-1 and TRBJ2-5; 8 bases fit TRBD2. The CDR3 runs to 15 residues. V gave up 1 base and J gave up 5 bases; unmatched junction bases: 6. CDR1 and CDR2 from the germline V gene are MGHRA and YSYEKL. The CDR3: CASSQVAGGRETQYF. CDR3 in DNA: TGCGCCAGCAGCCAAGTTGCGGGGGGCAGGGAGACCCAGTACTTC.

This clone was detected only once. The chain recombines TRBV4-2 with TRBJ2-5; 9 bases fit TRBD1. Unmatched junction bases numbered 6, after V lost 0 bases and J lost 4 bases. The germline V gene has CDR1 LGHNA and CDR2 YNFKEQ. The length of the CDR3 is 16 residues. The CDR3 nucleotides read TGTGCCAGCAGCCAAGAGGGTAACAGGGGGCGAGAGACCCAGTACTTC. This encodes CASSQEGNRGRETQYF.

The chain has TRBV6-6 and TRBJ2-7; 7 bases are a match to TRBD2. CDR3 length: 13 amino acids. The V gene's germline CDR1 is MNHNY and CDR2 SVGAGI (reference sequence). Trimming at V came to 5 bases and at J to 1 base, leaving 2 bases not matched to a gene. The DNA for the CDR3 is TGTGCCAGCAGTACCGGGGGGTCCTACGAGCAGTACTTC. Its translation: CASSTGGSYEQYF.

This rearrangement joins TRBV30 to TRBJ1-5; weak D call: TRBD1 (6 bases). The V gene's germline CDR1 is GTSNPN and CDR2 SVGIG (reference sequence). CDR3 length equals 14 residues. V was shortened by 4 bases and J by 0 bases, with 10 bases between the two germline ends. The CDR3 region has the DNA TGTGCCTGGAAAGGGGACAATAGCAATCAGCCCCAGCATTTT. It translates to CAWKGDNSNQPQHF.

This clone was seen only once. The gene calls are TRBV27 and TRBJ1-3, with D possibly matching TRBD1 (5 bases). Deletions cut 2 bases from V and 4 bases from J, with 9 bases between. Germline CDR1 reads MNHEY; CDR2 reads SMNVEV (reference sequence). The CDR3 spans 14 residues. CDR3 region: CASSLRGGGNTIYF. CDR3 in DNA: TGTGCCAGCAGTTTACGGGGCGGCGGAAACACCATATATTTT.

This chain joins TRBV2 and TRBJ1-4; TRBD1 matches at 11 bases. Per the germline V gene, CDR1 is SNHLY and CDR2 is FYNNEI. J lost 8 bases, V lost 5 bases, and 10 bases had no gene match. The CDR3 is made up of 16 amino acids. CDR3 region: CASSRMRTGGVEKLFF. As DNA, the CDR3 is TGTGCCAGCAGTCGAATGAGGACAGGGGGCGTCGAAAAACTGTTTTTT.

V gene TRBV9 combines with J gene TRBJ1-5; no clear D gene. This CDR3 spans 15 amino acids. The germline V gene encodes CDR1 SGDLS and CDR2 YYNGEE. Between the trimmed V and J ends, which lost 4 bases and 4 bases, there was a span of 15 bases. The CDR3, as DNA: TGTGCCAGCAGCCCCGACGGACGGGGAAATCAGCCCCAGCATTTT. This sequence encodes CASSPDGRGNQPQHF.

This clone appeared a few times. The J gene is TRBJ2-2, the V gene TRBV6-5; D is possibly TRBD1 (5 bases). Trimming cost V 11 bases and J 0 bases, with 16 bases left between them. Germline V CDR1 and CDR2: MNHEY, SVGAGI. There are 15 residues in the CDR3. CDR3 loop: CAVRSGAANTGELFF. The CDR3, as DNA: TGTGCCGTGAGGAGTGGGGCCGCGAACACCGGGGAGCTGTTTTTT.

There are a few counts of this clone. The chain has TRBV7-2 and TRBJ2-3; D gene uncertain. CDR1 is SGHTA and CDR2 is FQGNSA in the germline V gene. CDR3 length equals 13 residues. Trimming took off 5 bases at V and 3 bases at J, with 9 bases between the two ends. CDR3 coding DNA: TGTGCCAGCAGCCAGGATGGAACAGATACGCAGTATTTT. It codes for CASSQDGTDTQYF.

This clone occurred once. This CDR3 is CASSTRDPTDTQYF. The CDR3 region has the DNA TGTGCCAGCAGCACCCGGGACCCCACAGATACGCAGTATTTT. The genes are TRBV7-3 and TRBJ2-3, with D perhaps TRBD1 or TRBD2 (5 bases each). The V and J ends lost 5 bases and 2 bases respectively, with 11 bases between them. Germline V gene sequence: CDR1 SGHTA, CDR2 FQGTGA. The length of the CDR3 is 14 residues.

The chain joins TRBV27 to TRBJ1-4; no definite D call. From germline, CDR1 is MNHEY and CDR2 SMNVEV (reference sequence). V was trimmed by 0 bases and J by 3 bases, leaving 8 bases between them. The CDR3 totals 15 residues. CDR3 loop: CASSLSRQANEKLFF. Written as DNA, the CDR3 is TGTGCCAGCAGTTTATCCAGGCAAGCTAATGAAAAACTGTTTTTT.